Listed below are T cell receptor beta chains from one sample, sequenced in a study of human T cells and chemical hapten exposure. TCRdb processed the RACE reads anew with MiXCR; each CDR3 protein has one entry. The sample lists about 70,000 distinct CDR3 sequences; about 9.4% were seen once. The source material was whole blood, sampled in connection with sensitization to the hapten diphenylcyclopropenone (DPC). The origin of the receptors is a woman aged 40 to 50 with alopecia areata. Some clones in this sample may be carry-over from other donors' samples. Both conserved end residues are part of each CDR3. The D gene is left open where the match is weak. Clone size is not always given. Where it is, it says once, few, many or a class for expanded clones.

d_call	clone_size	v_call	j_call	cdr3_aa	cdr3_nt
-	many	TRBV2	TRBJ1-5	CASSDIVYQPQHF	TGTGCCAGCAGTGATATCGTTTATCAGCCCCAGCATTTT
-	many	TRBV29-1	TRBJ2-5	CSVEVTGTRQETQYF	TGCAGCGTTGAAGTAACCGGGACACGCCAAGAGACCCAGTACTTC
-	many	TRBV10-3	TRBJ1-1	CAISEGRGNTEAFF	TGTGCCATCAGTGAGGGGAGGGGGAACACTGAAGCTTTCTTT
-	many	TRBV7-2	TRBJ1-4	CASSKYGQGNEKLFF	TGTGCCAGCAGCAAATATGGGCAGGGGAATGAAAAACTGTTTTTT
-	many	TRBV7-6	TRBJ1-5	CASSLGMGPQHF	TGTGCCAGCAGCTTAGGAATGGGGCCCCAGCATTTT
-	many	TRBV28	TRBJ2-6	CASGELVGGANVLTF	TGTGCCAGCGGGGAGTTGGTCGGGGGGGCCAACGTCCTGACTTTC
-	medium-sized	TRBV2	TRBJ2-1	CASQFLRTYNEQFF	TGTGCCAGCCAATTCCTAAGGACGTACAATGAGCAGTTCTTC
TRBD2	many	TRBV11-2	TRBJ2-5	CASSSTSGGGETQYF	TGTGCCAGCAGCTCCACTAGCGGGGGAGGTGAGACCCAGTACTTC
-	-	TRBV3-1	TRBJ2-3	CASSQEGGDTQYF	TGTGCCAGCAGCCAAGAGGGAGGAGATACGCAGTATTTT
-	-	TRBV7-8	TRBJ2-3	CASSAMGLRTDTQYF	TGTGCCAGCAGCGCCATGGGACTTCGCACAGATACGCAGTATTTT
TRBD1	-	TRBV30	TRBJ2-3	CASATGSLTDTQYF	TGTGCCTCCGCGACAGGGTCCCTCACAGATACGCAGTATTTT
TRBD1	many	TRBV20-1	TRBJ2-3	CSAKAGTVADTQYF	TGCAGTGCTAAAGCCGGGACAGTGGCAGATACGCAGTATTTT
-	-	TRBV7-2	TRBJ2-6	CASSLYSGANVLTF	TGTGCCAGCAGCTTATACTCTGGGGCCAACGTCCTGACTTTC
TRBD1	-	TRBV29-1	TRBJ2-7	CSVLTGGAPYEQYF	TGCAGCGTCCTGACAGGGGGAGCTCCCTACGAGCAGTACTTC
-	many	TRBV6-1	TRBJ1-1	CASSYDGRNTEAFF	TGTGCCAGCAGTTATGACGGGAGGAACACTGAAGCTTTCTTT
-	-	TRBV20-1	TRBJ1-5	CSARELGRRDQPQHF	TGCAGTGCTAGAGAGCTTGGGAGAAGGGATCAGCCCCAGCATTTT
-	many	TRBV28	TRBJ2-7	CASSLVRDTPYEQYF	TGTGCCAGCAGTTTGGTCCGGGACACACCCTACGAGCAGTACTTC
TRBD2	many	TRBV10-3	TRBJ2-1	CAISVGSGGGYNEQFF	TGTGCCATCAGTGTCGGGAGCGGGGGGGGCTACAATGAGCAGTTCTTC
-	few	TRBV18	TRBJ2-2	CASSMSQGANTGELFF	TGTGCCAGCTCTATGTCACAGGGCGCGAACACCGGGGAGCTGTTTTTT
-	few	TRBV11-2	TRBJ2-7	CASSHVVGRLYEQYF	TGTGCCAGCAGCCACGTAGTGGGGCGACTATACGAGCAGTACTTC
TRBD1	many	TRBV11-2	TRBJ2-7	CASSLAPGTGYEQYF	TGTGCCAGCAGCTTAGCCCCCGGGACAGGGTACGAGCAGTACTTC
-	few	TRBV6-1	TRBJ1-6	CASSPTGSSLSPLHF	TGTGCCAGCAGCCCAACGGGAAGCTCTCTTTCACCCCTCCACTTT
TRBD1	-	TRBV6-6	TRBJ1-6	CASSGTGGRSPLHF	TGTGCCAGCAGTGGTACAGGGGGCAGATCACCCCTCCACTTT
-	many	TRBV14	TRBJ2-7	CASSQDRGYSYEQYF	TGTGCCAGCAGCCAAGACAGGGGATACTCCTACGAGCAGTACTTC
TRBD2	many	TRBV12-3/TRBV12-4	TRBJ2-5	CASSLRTSGEETQYF	TGTGCCAGCAGTCTGAGGACTAGCGGGGAGGAGACCCAGTACTTC
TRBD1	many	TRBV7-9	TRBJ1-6	CASRTGGDSPLHF	TGTGCCAGCAGAACAGGGGGAGATTCACCCCTCCACTTT
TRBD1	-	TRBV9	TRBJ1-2	CASTPTGTNYGYTF	TGTGCCAGCACCCCGACAGGGACGAACTATGGCTACACCTTC
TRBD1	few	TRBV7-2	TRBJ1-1	CASSPGQANTEAFF	TGTGCCAGCAGCCCAGGACAGGCCAACACTGAAGCTTTCTTT
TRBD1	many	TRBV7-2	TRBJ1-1	CASSLDRGRSEAFF	TGTGCCAGCAGCTTAGACAGGGGACGATCTGAAGCTTTCTTT
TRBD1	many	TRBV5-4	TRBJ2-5	CASSLGGRTGMETQYF	TGTGCCAGCAGCTTGGGGGGCCGGACAGGGATGGAGACCCAGTACTTC